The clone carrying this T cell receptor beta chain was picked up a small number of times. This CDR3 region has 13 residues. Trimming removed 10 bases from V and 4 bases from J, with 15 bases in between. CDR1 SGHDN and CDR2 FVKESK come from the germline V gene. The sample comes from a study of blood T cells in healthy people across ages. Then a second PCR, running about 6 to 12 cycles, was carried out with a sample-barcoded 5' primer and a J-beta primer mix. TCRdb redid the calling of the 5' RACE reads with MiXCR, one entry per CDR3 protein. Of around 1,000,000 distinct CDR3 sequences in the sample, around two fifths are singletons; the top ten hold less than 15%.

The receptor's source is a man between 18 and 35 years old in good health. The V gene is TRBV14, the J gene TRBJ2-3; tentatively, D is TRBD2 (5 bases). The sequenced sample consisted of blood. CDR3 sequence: CATKAVGADTQYF. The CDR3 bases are TGTGCCACCAAAGCGGTTGGGGCAGATACGCAGTATTTT.